This section outlines one TCR beta chain sequence together with its context. No antigen is known for it. All of the isolated RNA was reverse transcribed, so expressed TCRB transcripts were sequenced. The method was immunoSEQ multiplex PCR; TCRdb's version includes in-frame clones alone and lacks a portion of them. The data hold about 16,000 clones, with around 70% observed a single time. Per germline, CDR1 SGHRS and CDR2 YFSETQ. This CDR3 is built from 14 residues. The V gene lost 7 bases and the J gene lost 4 bases, with 18 bases spanning the gap. This record belongs to a study of beta chain features in type 1 diabetes. Findings of the study overall: Insertions at VDJ junctions were less frequent in type 1 diabetes patients. These patients also deleted more nucleotides at the same junctions. In cDNA sequencing, cells with high TCR expression could be over-represented. Moderate but significant shortening of TCRB CDR3s was recorded in all four CD4+ subsets from Type 1 diabetes patients.

The sequenced sample was stem cell memory CD4+ T cells from blood. The genes are TRBV5-1 and TRBJ2-7, with D maybe TRBD1 (5 bases). The receptor was derived from a man aged 30-40 years with type 1 diabetes. The CDR3 DNA sequence: TGCGCCAGCTCCTCCCCAGGGAACACATACGAGCAGTACTTC. Protein sequence: CASSSPGNTYEQYF.